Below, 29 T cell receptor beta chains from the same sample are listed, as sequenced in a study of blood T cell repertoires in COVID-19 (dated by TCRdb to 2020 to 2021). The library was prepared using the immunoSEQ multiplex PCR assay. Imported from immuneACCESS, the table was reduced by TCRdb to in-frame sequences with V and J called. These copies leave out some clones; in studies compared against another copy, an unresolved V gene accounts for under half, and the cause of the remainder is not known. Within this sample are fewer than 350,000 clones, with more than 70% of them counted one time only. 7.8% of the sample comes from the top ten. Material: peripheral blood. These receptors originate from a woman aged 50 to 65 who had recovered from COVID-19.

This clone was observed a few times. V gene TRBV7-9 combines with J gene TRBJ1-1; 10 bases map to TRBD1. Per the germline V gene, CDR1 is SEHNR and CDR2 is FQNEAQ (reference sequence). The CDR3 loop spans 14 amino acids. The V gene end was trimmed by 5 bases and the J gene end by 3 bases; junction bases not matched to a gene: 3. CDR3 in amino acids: CASSPGTGDTEAFF. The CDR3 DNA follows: TGTGCCAGCAGCCCAGGGACAGGGGACACTGAAGCTTTCTTT. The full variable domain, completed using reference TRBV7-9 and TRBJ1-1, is DTGVSQNPRHKITKRGQNVTFRCDPISEHNRLYWYRQTLGQGPEFLTYFQNEAQLEKSRLLSDRFSAERPKGSFSTLEIQRTEQGDSAMYLCASSPGTGDTEAFFGQGTRLTVV.

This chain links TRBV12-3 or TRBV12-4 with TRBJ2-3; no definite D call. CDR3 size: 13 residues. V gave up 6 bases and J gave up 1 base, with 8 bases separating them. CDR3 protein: CASRARGTDTQYF. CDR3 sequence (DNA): TGTGCCAGCAGAGCCCGGGGCACAGATACGCAGTATTTT.

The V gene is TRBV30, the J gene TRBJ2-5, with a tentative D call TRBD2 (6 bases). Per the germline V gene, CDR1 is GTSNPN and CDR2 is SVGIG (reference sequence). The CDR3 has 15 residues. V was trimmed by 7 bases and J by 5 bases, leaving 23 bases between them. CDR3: CASVVVADPGETQYF. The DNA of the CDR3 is TGTGCCTCCGTCGTGGTAGCGGATCCGGGGGAGACCCAGTACTTC.

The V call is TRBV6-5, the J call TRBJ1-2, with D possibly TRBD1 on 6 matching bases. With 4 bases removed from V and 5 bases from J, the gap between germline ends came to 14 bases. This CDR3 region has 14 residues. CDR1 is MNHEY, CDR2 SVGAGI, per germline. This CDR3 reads CASSFSGGPYGYTF. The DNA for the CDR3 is TGTGCCAGCAGTTTTTCCGGGGGGCCGTATGGCTACACCTTC.

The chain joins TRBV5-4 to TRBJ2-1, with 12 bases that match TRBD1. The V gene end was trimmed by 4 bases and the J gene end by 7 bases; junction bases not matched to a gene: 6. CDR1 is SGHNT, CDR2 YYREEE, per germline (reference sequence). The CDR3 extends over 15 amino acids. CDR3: CASSGRDRGQNEQFF. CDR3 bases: TGTGCCAGCAGCGGCCGGGACAGGGGGCAAAATGAGCAGTTCTTC.

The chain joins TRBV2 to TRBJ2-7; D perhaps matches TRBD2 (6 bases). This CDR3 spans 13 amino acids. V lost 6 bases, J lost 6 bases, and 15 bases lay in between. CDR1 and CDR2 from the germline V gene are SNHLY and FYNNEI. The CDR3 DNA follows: TGTGCCAGCAGACCGGGACTCGGCCTCGAGCAGTACTTC. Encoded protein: CASRPGLGLEQYF.

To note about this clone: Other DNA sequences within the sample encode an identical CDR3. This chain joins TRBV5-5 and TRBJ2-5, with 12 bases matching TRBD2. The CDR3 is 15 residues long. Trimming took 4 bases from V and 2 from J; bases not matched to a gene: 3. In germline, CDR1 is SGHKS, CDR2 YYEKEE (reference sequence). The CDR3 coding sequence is TGTGCCAGCAGCCTCCTAGCGGGAGGGCAAGAGACCCAGTACTTC. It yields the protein CASSLLAGGQETQYF.

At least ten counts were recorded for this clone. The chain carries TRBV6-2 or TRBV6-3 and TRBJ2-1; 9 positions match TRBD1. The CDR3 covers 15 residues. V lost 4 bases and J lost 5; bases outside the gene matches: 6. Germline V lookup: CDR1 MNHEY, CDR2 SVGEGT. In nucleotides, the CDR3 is TGTGCCAGCAGTTCCCGGGACAGGGTCAACAATGAGCAGTTCTTC. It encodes CASSSRDRVNNEQFF.

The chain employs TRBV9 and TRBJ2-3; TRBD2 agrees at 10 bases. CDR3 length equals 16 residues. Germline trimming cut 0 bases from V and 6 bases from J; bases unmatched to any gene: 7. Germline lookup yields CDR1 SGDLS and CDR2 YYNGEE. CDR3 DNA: TGTGCCAGCAGCGTAGCTCCAGCGGGAGGGGGGGATACGCAGTATTTT. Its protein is CASSVAPAGGGDTQYF.

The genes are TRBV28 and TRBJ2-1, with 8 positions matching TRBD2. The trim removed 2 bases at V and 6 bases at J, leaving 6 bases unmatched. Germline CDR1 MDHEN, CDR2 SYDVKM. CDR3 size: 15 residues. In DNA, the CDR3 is TGTGCCAGCAGTTTAGTCCTAGCGGGTCTCAATGAGCAGTTCTTC. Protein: CASSLVLAGLNEQFF. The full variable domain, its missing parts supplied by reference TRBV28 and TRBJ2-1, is DVKVTQSSRYLVKRTGEKVFLECVQDMDHENMFWYRQDPGLGLRLIYFSYDVKMKEKGDIPEGYSVSREKKERFSLILESASTNQTSMYLCASSLVLAGLNEQFFGPGTRLTVL.

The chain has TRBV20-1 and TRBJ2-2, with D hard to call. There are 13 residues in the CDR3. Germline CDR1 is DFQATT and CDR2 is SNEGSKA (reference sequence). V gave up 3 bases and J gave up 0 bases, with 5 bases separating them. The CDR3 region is CSASGANTGELFF. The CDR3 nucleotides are TGCAGTGCTAGTGGAGCGAACACCGGGGAGCTGTTTTTT.

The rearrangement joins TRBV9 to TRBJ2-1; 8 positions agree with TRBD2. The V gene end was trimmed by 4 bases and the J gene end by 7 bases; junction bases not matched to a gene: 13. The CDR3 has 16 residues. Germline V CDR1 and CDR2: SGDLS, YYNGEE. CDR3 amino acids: CASSPEGGRRPNEQFF. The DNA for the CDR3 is TGTGCCAGCAGCCCTGAGGGCGGGAGGCGTCCTAATGAGCAGTTCTTC.

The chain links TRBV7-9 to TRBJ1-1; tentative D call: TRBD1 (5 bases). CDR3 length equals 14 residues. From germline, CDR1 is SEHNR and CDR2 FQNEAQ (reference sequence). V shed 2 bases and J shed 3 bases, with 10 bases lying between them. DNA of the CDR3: TGTGCCAGCAGCTTATCAGGGTGGTACACTGAAGCTTTCTTT. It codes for CASSLSGWYTEAFF.

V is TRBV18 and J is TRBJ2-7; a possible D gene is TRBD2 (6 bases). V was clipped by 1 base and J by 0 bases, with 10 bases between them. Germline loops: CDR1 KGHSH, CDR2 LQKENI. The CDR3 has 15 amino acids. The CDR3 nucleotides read TGTGCCAGCTCACCACTGGGCGGGGCCTCCTACGAGCAGTACTTC. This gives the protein CASSPLGGASYEQYF.

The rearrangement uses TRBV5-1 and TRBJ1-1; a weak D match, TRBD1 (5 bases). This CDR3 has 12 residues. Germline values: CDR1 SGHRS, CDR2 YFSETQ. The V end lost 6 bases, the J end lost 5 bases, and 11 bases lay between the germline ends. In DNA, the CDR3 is TGCGCCAGCACCCACGGGGGGACTGAAGCTTTCTTT. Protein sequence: CASTHGGTEAFF.

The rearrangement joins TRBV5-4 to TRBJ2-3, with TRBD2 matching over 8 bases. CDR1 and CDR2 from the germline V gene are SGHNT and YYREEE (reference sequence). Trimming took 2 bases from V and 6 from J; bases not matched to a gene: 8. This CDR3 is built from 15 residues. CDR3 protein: CASSFGLAGSDTQYF. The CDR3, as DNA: TGTGCCAGCAGCTTTGGGCTAGCGGGTTCGGATACGCAGTATTTT.

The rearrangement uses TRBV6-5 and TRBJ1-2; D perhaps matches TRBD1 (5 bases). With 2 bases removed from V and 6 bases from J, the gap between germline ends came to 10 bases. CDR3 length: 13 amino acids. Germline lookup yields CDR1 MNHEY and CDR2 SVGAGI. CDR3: CASSYGARNGYTF. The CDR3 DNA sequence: TGTGCCAGCAGTTACGGGGCACGAAATGGCTACACCTTC.

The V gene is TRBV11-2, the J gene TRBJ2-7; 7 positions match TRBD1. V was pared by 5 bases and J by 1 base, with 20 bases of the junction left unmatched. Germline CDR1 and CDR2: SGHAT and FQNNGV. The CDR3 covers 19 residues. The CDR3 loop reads CASSTIRDSDPERSYEQYF. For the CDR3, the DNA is TGTGCCAGCAGCACCATCCGGGACAGCGACCCAGAAAGATCCTACGAGCAGTACTTC.

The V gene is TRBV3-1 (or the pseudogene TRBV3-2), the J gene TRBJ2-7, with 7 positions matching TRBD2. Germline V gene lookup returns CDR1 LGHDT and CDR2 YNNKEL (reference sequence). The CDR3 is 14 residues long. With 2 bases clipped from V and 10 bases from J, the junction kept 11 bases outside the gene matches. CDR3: CASSQSLTSSEQYF. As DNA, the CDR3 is TGTGCCAGCAGCCAAAGTCTGACTAGCTCAGAACAGTACTTC.

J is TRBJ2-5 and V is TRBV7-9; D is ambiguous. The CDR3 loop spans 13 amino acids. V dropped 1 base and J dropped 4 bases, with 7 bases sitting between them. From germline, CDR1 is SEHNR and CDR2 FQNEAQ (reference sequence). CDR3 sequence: CASSLEFGETQYF. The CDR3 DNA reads TGTGCCAGCAGCTTAGAATTCGGAGAGACCCAGTACTTC. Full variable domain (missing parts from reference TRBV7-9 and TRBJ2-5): DTGVSQNPRHKITKRGQNVTFRCDPISEHNRLYWYRQTLGQGPEFLTYFQNEAQLEKSRLLSDRFSAERPKGSFSTLEIQRTEQGDSAMYLCASSLEFGETQYFGPGTRLLVL.

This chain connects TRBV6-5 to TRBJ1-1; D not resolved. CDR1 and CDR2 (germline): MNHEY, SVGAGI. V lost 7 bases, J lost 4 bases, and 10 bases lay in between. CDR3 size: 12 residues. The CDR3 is CASTWRGTEAFF. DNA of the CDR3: TGTGCCAGCACTTGGCGGGGCACTGAAGCTTTCTTT.

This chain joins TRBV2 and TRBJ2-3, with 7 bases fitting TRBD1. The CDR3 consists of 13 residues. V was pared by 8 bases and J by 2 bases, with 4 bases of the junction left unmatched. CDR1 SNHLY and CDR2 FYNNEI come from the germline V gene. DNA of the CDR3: TGTGCCAGCGGACAGGCTTCCACAGATACGCAGTATTTT. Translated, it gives CASGQASTDTQYF. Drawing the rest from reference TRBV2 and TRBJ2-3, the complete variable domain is EPEVTQTPSHQVTQMGQEVILRCVPISNHLYFYWYRQILGQKVEFLVSFYNNEISEKSEIFDDQFSVERPDGSNFTLKIRSTKLEDSAMYFCASGQASTDTQYFGPGTRLTVL.

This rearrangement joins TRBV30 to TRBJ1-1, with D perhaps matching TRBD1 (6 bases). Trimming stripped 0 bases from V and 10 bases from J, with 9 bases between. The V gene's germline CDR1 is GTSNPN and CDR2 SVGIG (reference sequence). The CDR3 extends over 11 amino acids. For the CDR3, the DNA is TGTGCCTGGAGTGTAGGCAGGGGAGCTTTCTTT. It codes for CAWSVGRGAFF.

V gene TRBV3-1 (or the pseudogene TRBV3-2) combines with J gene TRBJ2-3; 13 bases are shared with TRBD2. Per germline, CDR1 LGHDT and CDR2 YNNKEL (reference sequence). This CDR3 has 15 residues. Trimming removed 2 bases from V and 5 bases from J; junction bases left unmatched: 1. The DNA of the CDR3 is TGTGCCAGCAGCCAAACTAGCGGGGGGGGAGATACGCAGTATTTT. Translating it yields CASSQTSGGGDTQYF.

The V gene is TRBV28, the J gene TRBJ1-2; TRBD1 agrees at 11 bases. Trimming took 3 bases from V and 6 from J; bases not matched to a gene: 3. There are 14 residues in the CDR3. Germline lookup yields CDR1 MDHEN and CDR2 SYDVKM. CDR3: CASSFPGQGDGYTF. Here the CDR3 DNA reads TGTGCCAGCAGTTTCCCGGGACAGGGGGATGGCTACACCTTC.

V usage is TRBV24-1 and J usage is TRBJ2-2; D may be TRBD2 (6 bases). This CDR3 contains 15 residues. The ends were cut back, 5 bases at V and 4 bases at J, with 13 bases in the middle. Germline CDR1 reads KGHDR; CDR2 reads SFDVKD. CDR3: CATSGLGGGTGELFF. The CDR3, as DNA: TGTGCCACCAGTGGATTGGGGGGAGGCACCGGGGAGCTGTTTTTT.

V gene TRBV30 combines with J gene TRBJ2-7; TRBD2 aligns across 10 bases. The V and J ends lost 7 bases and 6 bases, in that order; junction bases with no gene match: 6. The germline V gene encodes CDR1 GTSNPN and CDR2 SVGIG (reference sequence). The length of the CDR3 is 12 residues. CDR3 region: CASSGRAVEQYF. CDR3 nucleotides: TGTGCCTCCAGCGGGAGGGCCGTCGAGCAGTACTTC.

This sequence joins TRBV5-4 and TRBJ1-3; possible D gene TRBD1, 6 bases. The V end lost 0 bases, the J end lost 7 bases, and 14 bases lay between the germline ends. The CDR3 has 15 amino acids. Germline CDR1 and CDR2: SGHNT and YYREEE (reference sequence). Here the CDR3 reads CASSLAGQQGNTIYF. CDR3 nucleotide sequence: TGTGCCAGCAGCTTGGCAGGCCAACAGGGCAACACCATATATTTT.

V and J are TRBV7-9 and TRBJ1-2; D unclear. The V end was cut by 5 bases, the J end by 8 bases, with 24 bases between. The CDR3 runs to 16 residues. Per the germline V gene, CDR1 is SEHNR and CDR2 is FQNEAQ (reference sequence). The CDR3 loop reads CASSRGLGQAQRGYTF. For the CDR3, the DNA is TGTGCCAGCAGCCGAGGGTTGGGCCAGGCCCAAAGGGGCTACACCTTC.